These 30 T cell receptor beta chains were all obtained from the same sample, sequenced in a study of control samples from healthy donors and cancer patients. Using immunoSEQ multiplex PCR, the repertoire was profiled, and TCRdb retains in-frame clones only, with some absent. The data contain some 120,000 clones, 88% of them singletons. The material sequenced was blood. The source of these receptors is a woman between 65 and 79 years old in good health.

The gene calls are TRBV5-1 and TRBJ1-2; D possibly corresponds to TRBD1 (5 bases). CDR3 size: 11 residues. The V and J ends lost 0 bases and 8 bases respectively, with 5 bases between them. Germline loops: CDR1 SGHRS, CDR2 YFSETQ. The CDR3 sequence: CASSLEGGYTF. In nucleotides, the CDR3 is TGCGCCAGCAGCTTGGAGGGGGGCTACACCTTC.

The chain combines TRBV2 with TRBJ2-2; a possible D gene is TRBD2 (7 bases). The CDR3 is 15 amino acids. Germline V lookup: CDR1 SNHLY, CDR2 FYNNEI. The ends were cut back, 8 bases at V and 10 bases at J, with 23 bases in the middle. The CDR3 bases are TGTGCCAGCGTCCAGACCGAGGGGGGGATGAAGGAGCTGTTTTTT. As protein: CASVQTEGGMKELFF. The full variable domain, rest sourced from reference TRBV2 and TRBJ2-2, is EPEVTQTPSHQVTQMGQEVILRCVPISNHLYFYWYRQILGQKVEFLVSFYNNEISEKSEIFDDQFSVERPDGSNFTLKIRSTKLEDSAMYFCASVQTEGGMKELFFGEGSRLTVL.

V is TRBV15 and J is TRBJ2-5; 9 bases map to TRBD1. The CDR3 runs 14 residues. The junction had 1 base not matched to a gene; V was cut back by 5 bases and J by 0 bases. Germline V gives CDR1 LNHNV, CDR2 YYDKDF (reference sequence). CDR3 loop: CATSGTGYQETQYF. The CDR3 DNA follows: TGTGCCACCAGCGGGACAGGGTACCAAGAGACCCAGTACTTC.

The genes are TRBV6-5 and TRBJ2-7; tentative D call: TRBD2 (5 bases). V was clipped by 6 bases and J by 6 bases, with 18 bases between them. The CDR3 runs to 14 residues. In germline, CDR1 is MNHEY, CDR2 SVGAGI. In DNA form, the CDR3 reads TGTGCCAGCAGCCCCTCAGTGGGAGTCTCCGAGCAGTACTTC. Protein product: CASSPSVGVSEQYF.

The chain recombines TRBV11-2 with TRBJ2-2; no definite D call. This CDR3 contains 16 residues. Germline V gene data show CDR1 as SGHAT and CDR2 as FQNNGV. Between the trimmed V and J ends, which lost 0 bases and 5 bases, there was a span of 13 bases. The CDR3 reads CASSLDRPELTGELFF. The CDR3 DNA reads TGTGCCAGCAGCTTAGATAGGCCAGAATTAACCGGGGAGCTGTTTTTT.

This clone showed up just a few times. The chain links TRBV5-1 to TRBJ2-5; D ambiguous. V lost 3 bases to trimming and J lost 1 base, with 7 bases between them. Germline-derived CDR1 and CDR2 are SGHRS and YFSETQ. CDR3 length: 13 residues. The DNA for the CDR3 is TGCGCCAGCAGCTCCCTTCCCCAAGAGACCCAGTACTTC. It encodes CASSSLPQETQYF.

This clone was detected only a few times. J is TRBJ1-6 and V is TRBV6-1; the D is unclear. The CDR3 runs 14 residues. CDR1 is MNHNS and CDR2 is SASEGT in the germline V gene. The V and J ends lost 1 base and 7 bases respectively, with 8 bases between them. CDR3 in DNA: TGTGCCAGCAGTGAAGTGGGTGGGAATTCACCCCTCCACTTT. This encodes CASSEVGGNSPLHF.

CDR3 sequence: CASSPPGLAGGNEQFF. The CDR3 DNA sequence: TGTGCCAGCTCACCCCCCGGACTAGCGGGGGGGAATGAGCAGTTCTTC. J is TRBJ2-1 and V is TRBV18, with 15 bases aligning to TRBD2. J gave up 7 bases and V 3 bases, and 4 bases lay outside the gene matches. This CDR3 has 16 residues. Germline loops: CDR1 KGHSH, CDR2 LQKENI. The entire variable domain, with the rest obtained from reference TRBV18 and TRBJ2-1, is as follows: NAGVMQNPRHLVRRRGQEARLRCSPMKGHSHVYWYRQLPEEGLKFMVYLQKENIIDESGMPKERFSAEFPKEGPSILRIQQVVRGDSAAYFCASSPPGLAGGNEQFFGPGTRLTVL.

This chain links TRBV19 with TRBJ2-5; the D call may be TRBD1 or TRBD2 (5 bases each). The CDR3 covers 16 residues. Germline V gene data show CDR1 as LNHDA and CDR2 as SQIVND (reference sequence). V was shortened by 1 base and J by 5 bases, with 17 bases between the two germline ends. This CDR3 reads CASSIGFRDRGETQYF. CDR3 sequence (DNA): TGTGCCAGTAGTATAGGGTTTCGGGACCGAGGGGAGACCCAGTACTTC.

CDR3 DNA sequence: TGTGCCAGCAGTTTAGGGTTGCGGGGGGACAGGGAGACCCAGTACTTC. Translating gives CASSLGLRGDRETQYF. The V and J genes are TRBV27 and TRBJ2-5, with D perhaps TRBD1 or TRBD2 (8 bases each). This CDR3 has 16 residues. Germline CDR1 and CDR2: MNHEY and SMNVEV (reference sequence). V lost 2 bases, J lost 5 bases, and 18 bases lay in between.

V usage is TRBV14 and J usage is TRBJ2-5; D tentatively reads TRBD1 or TRBD2 (5 bases each). V was trimmed by 3 bases and J by 4 bases, leaving 9 bases between them. Germline V gene sequence: CDR1 SGHDN, CDR2 FVKESK. CDR3 size: 13 residues. CDR3 sequence: CASSQGVTETQYF. The CDR3 DNA follows: TGTGCCAGCAGCCAGGGGGTCACAGAGACCCAGTACTTC. Drawing the rest from reference TRBV14 and TRBJ2-5, the complete variable domain is EAGVTQFPSHSVIEKGQTVTLRCDPISGHDNLYWYRRVMGKEIKFLLHFVKESKQDESGMPNNRFLAERTGGTYSTLKVQPAELEDSGVYFCASSQGVTETQYFGPGTRLLVL.

This chain joins TRBV5-6 and TRBJ1-1; TRBD1 aligns across 9 bases. Looked up from germline, CDR1 is SGHDT and CDR2 is YYEEEE. The V and J ends lost 4 bases and 3 bases, in that order; junction bases with no gene match: 7. This CDR3 region has 15 residues. The CDR3 DNA reads as TGTGCCAGCAGCCTTGGGACAGGGTGGGACACTGAAGCTTTCTTT. Its protein is CASSLGTGWDTEAFF.

The chain joins TRBV29-1 to TRBJ1-4; the D gene is possibly TRBD1 (5 bases). Germline V gene data show CDR1 as SQVTM and CDR2 as ANQGSEA. The V gene lost 7 bases and the J gene lost 8 bases, with 17 bases spanning the gap. CDR3 size: 13 residues. In nucleotides, the CDR3 is TGCAGCGCCCTGGCGGGGCTAGGGGAAAAACTGTTTTTT. It encodes CSALAGLGEKLFF.

The V gene is TRBV29-1, the J gene TRBJ2-2; possible D gene TRBD1, 6 bases. The ends were cut back, 7 bases at V and 8 bases at J, with 14 bases in the middle. From germline, CDR1 is SQVTM and CDR2 ANQGSEA. The CDR3 is made up of 12 amino acids. CDR3 coding DNA: TGCAGCGCTGATACAGGGCCAGGGGAGCTGTTTTTT. Its translation: CSADTGPGELFF.

The gene calls are TRBV5-6 and TRBJ1-3; D is perhaps TRBD1 (5 bases). The V and J ends lost 4 bases and 3 bases respectively, with 17 bases between them. The CDR3 extends over 16 amino acids. Germline values: CDR1 SGHDT, CDR2 YYEEEE. CDR3 in DNA: TGTGCCAGCAGCCTTGACAGATCACTCTTTGGAAACACCATATATTTT. Its protein is CASSLDRSLFGNTIYF.

This clone appeared a few times. This chain uses TRBV27 with TRBJ2-7; D is unclear. Trimming took off 11 bases at V and 4 bases at J, with 12 bases between the two ends. In germline, CDR1 is MNHEY, CDR2 SMNVEV (reference sequence). This CDR3 region has 11 residues. CDR3 nucleotide sequence: TGTGCCGTCGGATTACCTTACGAGCAGTACTTC. Amino acid sequence: CAVGLPYEQYF.

The chain combines TRBV3-1 (or the pseudogene TRBV3-2) with TRBJ1-3, with D maybe TRBD1 (5 bases). The CDR3 totals 15 residues. CDR1 is LGHDT and CDR2 is YNNKEL in the germline V gene (reference sequence). V dropped 3 bases and J dropped 2 bases, with 11 bases sitting between them. CDR3: CASSQGPQAGNTIYF. The CDR3 DNA sequence: TGTGCCAGCAGCCAGGGACCTCAGGCTGGAAACACCATATATTTT.

This clone was recorded once. The V call is TRBV5-5, the J call TRBJ1-2, with D possibly being TRBD1 (6 bases). Germline loops: CDR1 SGHKS, CDR2 YYEKEE (reference sequence). The CDR3 has 16 amino acids. The V gene lost 3 bases and the J gene lost 5 bases, with 20 bases spanning the gap. CDR3: CASSSEGGPLGYGYTF. The DNA for the CDR3 is TGTGCCAGCAGCTCCGAGGGGGGCCCCCTGGGGTATGGCTACACCTTC.

V is TRBV7-8 and J is TRBJ2-5; D is unclear. Trimming stripped 6 bases from V and 1 base from J, with 12 bases between. Germline V gene lookup returns CDR1 SGHVS and CDR2 FQNEAQ. The CDR3 consists of 14 residues. CDR3 amino acids: CASSPPRSQETQYF. CDR3 nucleotides: TGTGCCAGCAGTCCGCCCCGGAGCCAAGAGACCCAGTACTTC.

This rearrangement joins TRBV6-1 to TRBJ1-2; no reliable D call. The CDR3 is 16 amino acids. Germline loops: CDR1 MNHNS, CDR2 SASEGT. Trimming removed 4 bases from V and 0 bases from J, with 15 bases in between. The CDR3 nucleotides read TGTGCCAGCAGTGGCCCGGTGGCAGGTACTAACTATGGCTACACCTTC. As protein: CASSGPVAGTNYGYTF.

The rearrangement uses TRBV7-9 and TRBJ1-2; 8 bases map to TRBD1. This CDR3 has 16 residues. Germline values: CDR1 SEHNR, CDR2 FQNEAQ (reference sequence). V was pared by 5 bases and J by 1 base, with 9 bases of the junction left unmatched. Here the CDR3 reads CASSPSDRAFNYGYTF. The CDR3 DNA follows: TGTGCCAGCAGCCCGTCGGACAGGGCTTTTAACTATGGCTACACCTTC.

The V call is TRBV11-2, the J call TRBJ1-5; maybe TRBD1 (5 bases). Looked up from germline, CDR1 is SGHAT and CDR2 is FQNNGV. V was trimmed by 4 bases and J by 1 base, leaving 20 bases between them. This CDR3 has 18 residues. CDR3 region: CASSSAGRGGTSNQPQHF. The CDR3 DNA reads as TGTGCCAGCAGCTCAGCGGGGAGGGGAGGAACAAGCAATCAGCCCCAGCATTTT.

The gene calls are TRBV7-9 and TRBJ1-2; maybe TRBD1 (6 bases). The CDR3 length is 13 residues. With 5 bases removed from V and 7 bases from J, the gap between germline ends came to 14 bases. CDR1 is SEHNR and CDR2 is FQNEAQ in the germline V gene (reference sequence). The CDR3 sequence is CASSGRGIIGYTF. CDR3 nucleotides: TGTGCCAGCAGCGGGAGGGGGATTATTGGCTACACCTTC. The variable domain in full, with the rest retrieved from reference TRBV7-9 and TRBJ1-2, is DTGVSQNPRHKITKRGQNVTFRCDPISEHNRLYWYRQTLGQGPEFLTYFQNEAQLEKSRLLSDRFSAERPKGSFSTLEIQRTEQGDSAMYLCASSGRGIIGYTFGSGTRLTVV.

In the case of this clone: Germline is not matched at one junction end, which may reflect a read error. The chain is built from TRBV2 and TRBJ2-7, with D possibly TRBD2 on 6 matching bases. CDR3 size: 14 residues. CDR1 and CDR2 (germline): SNHLY, FYNNEI. The CDR3 reads CASIWGDPPYEQHF. In DNA form, the CDR3 reads TGTGCCAGCATCTGGGGGGACCCTCCCTACGAGCAGCACTTC.

The chain uses TRBV3-1 (or the pseudogene TRBV3-2) and TRBJ2-3; D possibly corresponds to TRBD2 (6 bases). The CDR3 is 11 residues long. Germline values: CDR1 LGHDT, CDR2 YNNKEL (reference sequence). CDR3 amino acids: CATGVADTQYF. Written as DNA, the CDR3 is TGTGCAACGGGGGTCGCAGATACGCAGTATTTT.

The CDR3 sequence is CAISESDQRGPGQPQHF. The CDR3 coding sequence is TGTGCCATCAGTGAGTCGGATCAGCGGGGACCCGGTCAGCCCCAGCATTTT. The chain is built from TRBV10-3 and TRBJ1-5, with D perhaps matching TRBD1 (5 bases). The CDR3 covers 17 residues. Germline V lookup: CDR1 ENHRY, CDR2 SYGVKD. V was pared by 0 bases and J by 6 bases, with 18 bases between.

The rearrangement uses TRBV5-1 and TRBJ1-5, with D unresolved. Looked up from germline, CDR1 is SGHRS and CDR2 is YFSETQ. Deletions cut 0 bases from V and 2 bases from J, with 12 bases between. The CDR3 length is 16 residues. CDR3 amino acids: CASSLGDFGGNQPQHF. In nucleotides, the CDR3 is TGCGCCAGCAGCTTGGGAGACTTTGGTGGCAATCAGCCCCAGCATTTT.

The CDR3 loop reads CASSVTGRHSYEQYF. The CDR3 nucleotides read TGTGCCAGCAGCGTCACGGGGAGACACTCCTACGAGCAGTACTTC. The rearrangement links TRBV9 to TRBJ2-7; weak D call: TRBD2 (5 bases). Germline CDR1 and CDR2: SGDLS and YYNGEE. Deletions cut 2 bases from V and 0 bases from J, with 12 bases between. The CDR3 covers 15 residues.

The CDR3 DNA sequence: TGTGCCAGCAGTGACGGACTAGCGGGGGGGCAAGACAATGAGCAGTTCTTC. This sequence encodes CASSDGLAGGQDNEQFF. The chain employs TRBV6-1 and TRBJ2-1, with 15 bases matching TRBD2. Germline loops: CDR1 MNHNS, CDR2 SASEGT. Trimming removed 3 bases from V and 5 bases from J; junction bases left unmatched: 5. CDR3 size: 17 residues.

The rearrangement links TRBV21-1 to TRBJ2-3; TRBD2 reflects the table's D call only, with no check against the DNA. TRBV21-1 is a known pseudogene. The CDR3 has 14 amino acids. CDR3 nucleotides: TGTGCCAGCAGCAAAGTAGCGGTGGCAGATACGCAGTATTTT. This translates into CASSKVAVADTQYF.